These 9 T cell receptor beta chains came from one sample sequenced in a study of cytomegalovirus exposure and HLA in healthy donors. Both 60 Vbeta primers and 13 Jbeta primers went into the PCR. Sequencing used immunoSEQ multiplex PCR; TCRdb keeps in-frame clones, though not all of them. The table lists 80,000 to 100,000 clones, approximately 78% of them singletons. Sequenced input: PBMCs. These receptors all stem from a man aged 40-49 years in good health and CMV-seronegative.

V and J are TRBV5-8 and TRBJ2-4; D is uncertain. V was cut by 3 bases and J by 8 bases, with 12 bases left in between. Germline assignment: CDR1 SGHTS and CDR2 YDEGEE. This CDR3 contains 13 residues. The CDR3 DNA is TGTGCCAGCAGCTCCTCTTGGGCAGACATTCAGTACTTC. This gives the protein CASSSSWADIQYF. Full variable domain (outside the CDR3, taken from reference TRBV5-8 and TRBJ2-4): EAGVTQSPTHLIKTRGQQATLRCSPISGHTSVYWYQQALGLGLQFLLWYDEGEERNRGNFPPRFSGRQFPNYSSELNVNALELEDSALYLCASSSSWADIQYFGAGTRLSVL.

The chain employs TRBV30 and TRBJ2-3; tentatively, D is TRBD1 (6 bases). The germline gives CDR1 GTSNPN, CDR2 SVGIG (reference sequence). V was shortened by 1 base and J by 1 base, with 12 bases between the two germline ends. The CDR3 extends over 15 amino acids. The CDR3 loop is CAWSEPGVGTDTQYF. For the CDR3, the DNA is TGTGCCTGGAGTGAACCAGGGGTGGGCACAGATACGCAGTATTTT.

The CDR3 here is CASNDRGSYNSPLHF. DNA for the CDR3: TGTGCCAGCAATGACAGGGGCTCCTATAATTCACCCCTCCACTTT. The chain links TRBV6-6 to TRBJ1-6; the match to TRBD1 covers 8 bases. There are 15 residues in the CDR3. The junction had 2 bases not matched to a gene; V was cut back by 7 bases and J by 0 bases. Germline V gene sequence: CDR1 MNHNY, CDR2 SVGAGI (reference sequence).

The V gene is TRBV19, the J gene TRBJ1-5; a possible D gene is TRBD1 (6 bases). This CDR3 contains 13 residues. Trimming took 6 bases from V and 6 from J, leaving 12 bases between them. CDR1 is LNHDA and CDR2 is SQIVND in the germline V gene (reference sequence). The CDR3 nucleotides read TGTGCCAGTAGATGGGGGCCGGGTCAGCCCCAGCATTTT. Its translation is CASRWGPGQPQHF.

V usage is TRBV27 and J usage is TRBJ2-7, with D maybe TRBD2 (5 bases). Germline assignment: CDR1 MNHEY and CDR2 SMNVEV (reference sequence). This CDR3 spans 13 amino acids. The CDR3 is CTTGRASGYEQYF. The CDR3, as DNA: TGTACAACTGGAAGGGCCTCGGGGTACGAGCAGTACTTC.

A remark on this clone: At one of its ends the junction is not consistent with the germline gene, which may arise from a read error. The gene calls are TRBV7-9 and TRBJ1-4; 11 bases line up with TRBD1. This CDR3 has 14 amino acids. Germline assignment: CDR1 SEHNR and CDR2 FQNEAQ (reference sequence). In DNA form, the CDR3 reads TGTGCCAGCAGTTTAGGACAGGGGGCTGAAAAACTGTTTTTT. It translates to CASSLGQGAEKLFF.

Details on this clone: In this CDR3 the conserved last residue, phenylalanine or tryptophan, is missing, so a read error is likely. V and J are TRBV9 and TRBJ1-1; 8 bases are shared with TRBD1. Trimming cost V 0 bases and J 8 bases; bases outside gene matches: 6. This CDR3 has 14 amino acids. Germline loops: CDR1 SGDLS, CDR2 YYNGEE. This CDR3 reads CASSVDGQGSEAFL. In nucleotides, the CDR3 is TGTGCCAGCAGCGTAGACGGACAGGGTTCCGAAGCTTTCCTT.

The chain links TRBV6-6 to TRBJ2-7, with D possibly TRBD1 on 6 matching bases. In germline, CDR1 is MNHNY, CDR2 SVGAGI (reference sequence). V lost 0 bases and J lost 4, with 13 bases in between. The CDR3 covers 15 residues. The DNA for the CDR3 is TGTGCCAGCAGTTACTCGACCCCGACAGGTTACGAGCAGTACTTC. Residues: CASSYSTPTGYEQYF.

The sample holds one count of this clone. The CDR3 DNA reads TGTGCTAGTGGTTTGAGCGGGACAGGGGAGTACTATGGCTACACCTTC. It yields the protein CASGLSGTGEYYGYTF. This chain links TRBV12-5 with TRBJ1-2, with 10 bases lining up with TRBD1. Trimming cost V 2 bases and J 3 bases; bases outside gene matches: 6. The CDR3 extends over 16 amino acids. Germline V gene sequence: CDR1 LGHNT, CDR2 FRNRAP.